The 5 T cell receptor beta chains in this list originate from one sample, sequenced in a study of PD-1 blockade in classical Hodgkin lymphoma. Data came from immunoSEQ multiplex PCR; TCRdb stores just in-frame clones and leaves some out. The data hold about 46,000 clones, with approximately 70% observed a single time. Every single patient, without exception, relapsed after autologous stem cell transplantation, and brentuximab vedotin exposure varied. The sample here was peripheral blood mononuclear cells (PBMCs), taken at baseline. Every receptor here comes from a human donor with classical Hodgkin lymphoma.

The chain carries TRBV9 and TRBJ2-7; 7 nucleotides agree with TRBD1. There are 14 residues in the CDR3. The V and J ends lost 4 bases and 7 bases, in that order; junction bases with no gene match: 11. Germline V gene sequence: CDR1 SGDLS, CDR2 YYNGEE. Here the CDR3 reads CASSTPDRAEEQYF. In DNA, the CDR3 is TGTGCCAGCAGCACACCCGACAGGGCGGAGGAGCAGTACTTC.

The chain uses TRBV6-5 and TRBJ1-3; D remains unclear. V was cut by 4 bases and J by 0 bases, with 10 bases left in between. CDR3 length: 15 amino acids. Germline CDR1 MNHEY, CDR2 SVGAGI. The CDR3 DNA follows: TGTGCCAGCAGTTCCGACGCCAGCTCTGGAAACACCATATATTTT. Translated: CASSSDASSGNTIYF.

The chain joins TRBV5-1 to TRBJ2-6, with TRBD2 matching over 7 bases. The CDR3 extends over 19 amino acids. The V gene end was trimmed by 4 bases and the J gene end by 0 bases; junction bases not matched to a gene: 13. Per the germline V gene, CDR1 is SGHRS and CDR2 is YFSETQ. Here the CDR3 DNA reads TGCGCCAGCAGCGGCCAGACTAGCCGATCGGACTCTGGGGCCAACGTCCTGACTTTC. Translating gives CASSGQTSRSDSGANVLTF.

The chain employs TRBV5-1 and TRBJ1-2, with TRBD1 matching over 10 bases. The ends lost 4 bases at V and 4 bases at J; junction bases unmatched: 7. The CDR3 is made up of 15 amino acids. The V gene's germline CDR1 is SGHRS and CDR2 YFSETQ. CDR3 sequence reads: CASSHGDRGFYGYTF. The CDR3 DNA reads as TGCGCCAGCAGCCACGGGGACAGGGGCTTCTATGGCTACACCTTC.

This clone was detected a few times. This chain joins TRBV14 and TRBJ2-1, with 9 nucleotides matching TRBD2. There are 15 residues in the CDR3. Germline CDR1 SGHDN, CDR2 FVKESK. The V gene end was trimmed by 0 bases and the J gene end by 4 bases; junction bases not matched to a gene: 1. CDR3 sequence (DNA): TGTGCCAGCAGCCAAGAGGCGGGGGGGTACAATGAGCAGTTCTTC. Its translation is CASSQEAGGYNEQFF.